Below, one TCR beta chain is given with its context. Each sample had eight separate cDNA synthesis reactions. TCRdb re-called the 5' RACE reads, yielding one record per CDR3 amino acid sequence without DNA. Its table records 420,000 or so distinct CDR3 sequences. This sample stems from a study of monozygotic twins with inflammatory bowel disease. The CDR3 extends over 15 amino acids. Germline V gene data show CDR1 as SGHTA and CDR2 as FQGNSA. The TCR comes from a human donor with ulcerative colitis or Crohn's disease, or a healthy co-twin of an affected twin (not recorded which). The chain joins TRBV7-2 to TRBJ2-3; TCRdb calls TRBD1, which cannot be checked without DNA. Sequencing input: blood. Here the CDR3 reads CASSPGQAYTDTQYF.